This TCR beta chain was found in a study of blood T cell repertoires in COVID-19 (dated by TCRdb to the early 2020s). Concerning the study at large: The collaborator samples originated in the United States, Italy and Spain and spanned the acute and convalescent phases of COVID-19. The prospective study material was composed of cDNA or gDNA derived from T cells, B-cell-depleted T cells, or PBMCs. The dataset comprised deeply sampled blood TCRbeta repertoires from subjects exposed to, actively infected with, or recovered from COVID-19. The repertoires were released in a freely available public database intended as a resource for research on the immune response to SARS-CoV-2. Samples were obtained from the ongoing ImmuneRACE study (first 160 participants) and from about 1,300 subjects provided by 6 global collaborators. The sample metadata nearly always contained a de-identified subject ID, COVID-19 status, age in years and sex. Where HLA class I and class II types were available, the types were taken from metadata supplied by the sample provider, not from assay-based typing.

TCRbeta CDR3 regions were amplified from genomic DNA using the immunoSEQ Assay, a bias-controlled multiplex PCR. Per the source publication's procedure: The number of nucleated cells in each sample was estimated by amplification of reference gene primers within the assay. To quantify the absolute abundance of each unique TCRbeta CDR3 rearrangement, sequence reads were collapsed and filtered. Productive Simpson clonality was computed per sample as the square root of Simpson's diversity index over productive rearrangements. As stored in TCRdb, this immuneACCESS dataset retains in-frame rearrangements with V and J assigned. A fraction of the clones does not appear; measured against another copy, unresolved V genes explain less than half of the discrepancy, and the remainder lacks a known reason. For V, J and clone size, that table is used; D and trimming come from the DNA. Recorded for this sample are about 200,000 clones; approximately 84% of them occurred a single time. The ten largest account for roughly 7.8% of the sample.

The CDR3 holds 14 amino acids from the cysteine to the phenylalanine. Only the CDR3 part of the read is kept: 42 bases, read in frame from the first base. V lost 0 bases and J lost 8 bases, and the count of bases not matched to a germline gene is 2. CDR1 and CDR2, per the germline V gene, are MGHRA and YSYEKL. One collaborating source in Seattle enrolled patients while the patients were actively infected and followed the patients over time throughout the course of disease. The collaborating institutions used their own protocols to collect whole blood in K2EDTA tubes. For TCRbeta analysis, collaborators shipped samples in one of three forms: frozen whole blood, isolated PBMCs, or DNA extracted from either of those sample types. A note on this clone: Its antigen remains undetermined. No much larger clonotype is one base removed from it; base qualities were not supplied.

Results and caveats for the whole study, not just this receptor: The amount of clinical and demographic metadata varied by source and participant and was provided uncurated.

Material: peripheral blood. This TCR was sampled from a woman over 75 with COVID-19, enrolled during active disease. This receptor chain uses TRBV4-1 and TRBJ1-3; 9 bases in the middle match TRBD1. CDR3 sequence: CASSQEDRGHTIYF. The bases read TGCGCCAGCAGCCAAGAGGACAGGGGTCACACCATATATTTT.